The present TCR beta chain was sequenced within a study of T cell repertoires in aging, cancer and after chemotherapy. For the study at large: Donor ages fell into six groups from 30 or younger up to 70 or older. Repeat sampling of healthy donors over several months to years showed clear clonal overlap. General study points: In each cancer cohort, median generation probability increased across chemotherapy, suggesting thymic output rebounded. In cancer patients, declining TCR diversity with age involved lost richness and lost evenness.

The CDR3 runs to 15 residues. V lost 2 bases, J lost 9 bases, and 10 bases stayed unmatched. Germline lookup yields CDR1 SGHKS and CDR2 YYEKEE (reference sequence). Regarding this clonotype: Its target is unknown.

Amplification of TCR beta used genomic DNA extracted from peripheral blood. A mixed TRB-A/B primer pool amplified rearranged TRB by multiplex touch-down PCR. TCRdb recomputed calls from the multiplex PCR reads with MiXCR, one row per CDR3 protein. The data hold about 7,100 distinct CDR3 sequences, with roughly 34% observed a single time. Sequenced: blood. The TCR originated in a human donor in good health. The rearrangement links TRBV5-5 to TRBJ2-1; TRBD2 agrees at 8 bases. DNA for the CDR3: TGTGCCAGCAGCTTCACCCCTTCGGGGGGGGGTGAGCAGTTCTTC. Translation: CASSFTPSGGGEQFF.